This is a list of T cell receptor beta chains from one sample in a study of cytomegalovirus exposure and HLA in healthy donors. The protocol was immunoSEQ multiplex PCR, while the TCRdb copy is restricted to in-frame clones and leaves out a portion. Of 170,000 or so clones in the sample, approximately 80% are singletons; the top ten hold 1.5% to 2%. The sample was PBMCs. The source is a woman in her twenties or thirties in good health and CMV-seronegative. Both conserved end residues are trimmed from each CDR3.

V	J	CDR3
TRBV6-1	TRBJ2-1	ARRDGQPYNEQF
TRBV6-6	TRBJ2-1	ASRRGRYNEQF
TRBV27	TRBJ2-7	ASSLAGTSGRPPYEQY
TRBV7-2	TRBJ2-7	ASSLIAVIYEQY
TRBV27	TRBJ2-1	ASSLSRAGRNEQF
TRBV6-1	TRBJ2-2	ASSEAATNTGELF
TRBV19	TRBJ2-2	ASAPGLAGVFGELF
TRBV11-2	TRBJ2-7	ASSFQRDGRYEQY
TRBV13	TRBJ2-7	ASSLGIQGEQY
TRBV15	TRBJ2-3	ATRQQSTDTQY
TRBV7-8	TRBJ1-1	ASSLVSTGVAEAF
TRBV28	TRBJ2-4	ASTHPGTSGKNIQY